This T cell receptor beta chain was observed in a study of spatial heterogeneity in lung cancer. This sample's time point: blood at routine non-recurrence follow-up after resection. TCR cDNA molecules each had a unique molecular identifier. Each CDR3 protein gets one entry after TCRdb re-called the 5' RACE reads with MiXCR. The table lists around 98,000 distinct CDR3 sequences, roughly a fifth of them singletons. The CDR3 spans 16 residues. Germline CDR1 is SNHLY and CDR2 is FYNNEI. V was clipped by 6 bases and J by 2 bases, with 16 bases between them. This sequence was found in a male donor with early-stage non-small cell lung cancer. This chain connects TRBV2 to TRBJ2-2, with a tentative D call TRBD1 (6 bases). The sequencing used PBMCs, collected at follow-up. The CDR3, as DNA: TGTGCCAGCAGGAAAGGCAGGGGTGGAAACACCGGGGAGCTGTTTTTT. It encodes CASRKGRGGNTGELFF. Filled out from reference TRBV2 and TRBJ2-2, the complete variable domain reads EPEVTQTPSHQVTQMGQEVILRCVPISNHLYFYWYRQILGQKVEFLVSFYNNEISEKSEIFDDQFSVERPDGSNFTLKIRSTKLEDSAMYFCASRKGRGGNTGELFFGEGSRLTVL.